This entry concerns a single TCR beta chain. This specimen belongs to a study of blood T cell repertoires in COVID-19. In germline, CDR1 is SGHNT, CDR2 YYREEE (reference sequence). V shed 3 bases and J shed 2 bases, with 14 bases lying between them. CDR3 length: 15 residues. Profiling relied on immunoSEQ multiplex PCR, and the TCRdb table lists in-frame clones only, not all of them. The sample includes hundreds of thousands of clones, 85% to 90% seen only once; the top ten take more than 9.5%. Patients from Seattle were sampled longitudinally, starting during active infection. Sequenced input: peripheral blood. The J gene is TRBJ1-2, the V gene TRBV5-4; D perhaps matches TRBD1 (6 bases). The sequence was collected from a woman in her thirties with COVID-19, enrolled during active disease. Here the CDR3 DNA reads TGTGCCAGCAGCTACTACTCGCAGGGGAACTATGGCTACACCTTC. It codes for CASSYYSQGNYGYTF.